This is a list of T cell receptor beta chains from one sample in a study of technical replicates of blood from a few donors. Repertoires were generated with immunoSEQ multiplex PCR, while TCRdb's copy carries only in-frame clones and drops some. The sample lists 62,000 or so clones; 70% to 90% were seen once. The sequencing input was PBMCs. The receptor source for this set is a human donor in good health. Some clones in this sample may be carry-over from other donors' samples. Each CDR3 is given with its conserved first and last residue. A D gene is named only where the DNA matches it firmly. Only part of the rows carry a size: once, few, many, or a class if the clone is expanded.

TRBV7-3	-	-	TRBJ2-2	CASSTRRGTGELFF	TGTGCCAGCAGCACCCGACGCGGCACCGGGGAGCTGTTTTTT
TRBV10-2	-	TRBD2	TRBJ2-1	CASSGAGGMDEQFF	TGCGCCAGCAGTGGTGCGGGGGGGATGGATGAGCAGTTCTTC
TRBV5-8	-	-	TRBJ2-2	CASSLGSGTGELFF	TGTGCCAGCAGCCTGGGATCCGGCACCGGGGAGCTGTTTTTT
TRBV6-5	-	-	TRBJ1-1	CASSYTGNTEAFF	TGTGCCAGCAGTTACACAGGGAACACTGAAGCTTTCTTT
TRBV5-8	-	TRBD1	TRBJ1-3	CASSRRGPGNTIYF	TGTGCCAGCAGCCGCAGGGGGCCTGGAAACACCATATATTTT
TRBV5-1	once	TRBD2	TRBJ2-5	CASIRTALASQETQYF	TGCGCCAGCATCCGGACCGCACTAGCGTCTCAAGAGACCCAGTACTTC
TRBV25-1	-	TRBD2	TRBJ2-7	CASSEYSSGSYEQYF	TGTGCCAGCAGTGAATATTCTAGCGGGAGCTACGAGCAGTACTTC
TRBV7-2	-	-	TRBJ2-2	CASSPGESGELFF	TGTGCCAGCAGCCCCGGGGAAAGCGGGGAGCTGTTTTTT
TRBV5-6	-	-	TRBJ1-2	CASSLDAENLAF	TGTGCCAGCAGCTTGGATGCGGAGAATTTGGCCTTC
TRBV4-1	-	TRBD2	TRBJ2-7	CASSQDRGRGGAYEQYF	TGCGCCAGCAGCCAAGATCGGGGCCGGGGGGGCGCGTACGAGCAGTACTTC
TRBV20-1	-	-	TRBJ2-1	CSAGPEGEQFF	TGCAGTGCTGGGCCGGAAGGTGAGCAGTTCTTC
TRBV6-1	-	-	TRBJ2-5	CASSEEVGQGGETQYF	TGTGCCAGCAGTGAAGAAGTAGGGCAGGGCGGAGAGACCCAGTACTTC
TRBV5-6	-	-	TRBJ2-3	CASSTQGGPTDTQYF	TGTGCCAGCAGCACACAAGGGGGACCCACAGATACGCAGTATTTT
TRBV7-9	-	-	TRBJ2-5	CASSYSLGQETQYF	TGTGCCAGCAGCTACTCCCTCGGTCAAGAGACCCAGTACTTC
TRBV5-1	-	TRBD1	TRBJ2-1	CASSWGDRDYNEQFF	TGCGCCAGCAGCTGGGGGGACAGGGATTACAATGAGCAGTTCTTC
TRBV7-7	-	-	TRBJ2-5	CASSEFQETQYF	TGTGCCAGCAGTGAGTTCCAAGAGACCCAGTACTTC
TRBV29-1	many	TRBD1	TRBJ2-7	CSAMPGGSSYEQYF	TGCAGCGCCATGCCAGGGGGCTCTTCCTACGAGCAGTACTTC
TRBV7-8	-	-	TRBJ2-3	CASRTGPTADTQYF	TGTGCCAGCAGAACCGGTCCTACAGCCGATACGCAGTATTTT
TRBV7-2	-	TRBD1	TRBJ1-2	CASSLELTGTGAGGYTF	TGTGCCAGCAGCTTAGAGCTTACGGGGACAGGGGCCGGCGGCTACACCTTC
TRBV30	-	TRBD2	TRBJ2-1	CAWSALAGGYNEQFF	TGTGCCTGGAGTGCCTTAGCGGGAGGCTACAATGAGCAGTTCTTC
TRBV6-6	-	-	TRBJ2-7	CASSTTGISYEQYF	TGTGCCAGCAGTACAACAGGAATCTCCTACGAGCAGTACTTC
TRBV10-3	-	TRBD1	TRBJ2-7	CASRDRGSYEQYF	TGTGCCAGCCGGGACAGGGGTTCCTACGAGCAGTACTTC
TRBV27	-	-	TRBJ2-7	CASRRSPTGSYEQYF	TGTGCCAGCAGACGATCCCCGACGGGCTCCTACGAGCAGTACTTC
TRBV10-3	-	TRBD2	TRBJ2-5	CAISDPSIPGTSGKTRYF	TGTGCCATCAGTGACCCGAGTATTCCCGGGACTAGCGGGAAGACTCGGTACTTC
TRBV12-5	-	-	TRBJ2-7	CASGLGTGRGYEQYF	TGTGCTAGTGGTTTGGGGACAGGGAGGGGGTACGAGCAGTACTTC
TRBV11-2	medium-sized	-	TRBJ1-6	CASSPPLERSYNSPLHF	TGTGCCAGCAGCCCCCCCTTAGAACGATCCTATAATTCACCCCTCCACTTT
TRBV9	-	-	TRBJ1-2	CASSERLGGSGYTF	TGTGCCAGCAGCGAGAGACTGGGTGGCTCTGGCTACACCTTC
TRBV5-1	-	TRBD2	TRBJ2-2	CASSLKKTGGNTGELFF	TGCGCCAGCAGCTTGAAGAAGACGGGGGGGAACACCGGGGAGCTGTTTTTT
TRBV30	-	TRBD2	TRBJ2-3	CAWSVLGTSGRGTQYF	TGTGCCTGGAGTGTACTCGGAACTAGCGGGAGAGGTACGCAGTATTTT
TRBV5-1	-	-	TRBJ2-5	CASSLAGGRSQETQYF	TGCGCCAGCAGCTTGGCAGGGGGGCGGAGTCAAGAGACCCAGTACTTC
TRBV6-5	-	TRBD2	TRBJ2-5	CASSPPGLGAETQYF	TGTGCCAGCAGTCCCCCGGGACTAGGGGCAGAGACCCAGTACTTC
TRBV6-6	-	-	TRBJ2-7	CASSYTAGTTYEQYF	TGTGCCAGCAGTTACACAGCCGGGACAACCTACGAGCAGTACTTC
TRBV7-8	-	TRBD1	TRBJ2-7	CASGDRAYEQYF	TGTGCCAGCGGTGACAGGGCCTACGAGCAGTACTTC
TRBV12-5	once	-	TRBJ2-5	CASGPSGAQETQYF	TGTGCTAGTGGTCCCTCAGGCGCCCAAGAGACCCAGTACTTC
TRBV5-1	-	TRBD1	TRBJ1-4	CASKEGTVGGKLFF	TGCGCCAGCAAAGAGGGGACAGTCGGTGGGAAACTGTTTTTT
TRBV7-3	-	TRBD2	TRBJ2-5	CASSLGLLAGGSAETQYF	TGTGCCAGCAGCTTAGGTCTCCTAGCGGGGGGTTCAGCGGAGACCCAGTACTTC
TRBV4-3	-	-	TRBJ1-4	CASSHTGNEKLFF	TGCGCCAGCAGCCATACGGGGAATGAAAAACTGTTTTTT
TRBV5-1	many	-	TRBJ1-2	CASRGGAGGYTF	TGCGCCAGCCGCGGGGGGGCAGGAGGCTACACCTTC
TRBV19	few	-	TRBJ1-1	CASSTQTGTTEAFF	TGTGCCAGTAGTACTCAAACAGGGACCACTGAAGCTTTCTTT
TRBV2	-	-	TRBJ2-3	CASSERRLRQYF	TGTGCCAGCAGTGAACGGAGGCTCAGGCAGTATTTT